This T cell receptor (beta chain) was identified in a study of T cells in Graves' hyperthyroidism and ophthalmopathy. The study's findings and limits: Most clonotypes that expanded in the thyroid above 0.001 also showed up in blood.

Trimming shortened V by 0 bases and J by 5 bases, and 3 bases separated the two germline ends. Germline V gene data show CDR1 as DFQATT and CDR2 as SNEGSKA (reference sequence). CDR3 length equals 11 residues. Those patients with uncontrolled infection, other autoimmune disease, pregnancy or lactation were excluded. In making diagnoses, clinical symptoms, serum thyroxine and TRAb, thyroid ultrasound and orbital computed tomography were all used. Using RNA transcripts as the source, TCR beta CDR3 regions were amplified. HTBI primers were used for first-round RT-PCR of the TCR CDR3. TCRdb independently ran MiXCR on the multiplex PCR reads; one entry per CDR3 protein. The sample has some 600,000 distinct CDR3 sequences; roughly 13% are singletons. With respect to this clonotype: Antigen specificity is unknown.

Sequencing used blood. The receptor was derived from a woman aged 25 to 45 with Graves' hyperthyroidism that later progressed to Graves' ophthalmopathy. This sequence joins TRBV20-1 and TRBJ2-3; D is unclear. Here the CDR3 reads CSARDGDTQYF. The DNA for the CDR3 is TGCAGTGCTAGAGATGGAGATACGCAGTATTTT.